The TCR beta chain described here comes from a study of blood T cells in healthy people across ages. Study outcomes and limitations: Shifts in expanded clonotypes may have been confounded by donor CMV status, which was unknown.

A second PCR, run for about 6 to 12 cycles, used a sample-barcoded 5' primer plus a J-beta primer mix. A 12-random-nucleotide template-switch adaptor tagged each cDNA molecule. TCRdb passed the 5' RACE reads through MiXCR, listing each CDR3 protein once. The sample yields hundreds of thousands of distinct CDR3 sequences, under 55% seen once. With 0 bases clipped from V and 5 bases from J, the junction kept 10 bases outside the gene matches. The CDR3 runs 16 residues. In germline, CDR1 is DFQATT, CDR2 SNEGSKA (reference sequence). For this clonotype: Its antigen is unidentified.

At least 5.5 micrograms of total RNA were extracted per sample. The sequence came from a man between 60 and 75 years old in good health. Sample: blood. V and J are TRBV20-1 and TRBJ2-7, with 10 bases lining up with TRBD1. As DNA, the CDR3 is TGCAGTGCTAGAGATTACCGTGACAGGGGGCCCCACGAGCAGTACTTC. It yields the protein CSARDYRDRGPHEQYF.